This is a list of T cell receptor beta chains from one sample in a study of blood T cell repertoires in COVID-19. Sequencing used immunoSEQ multiplex PCR; TCRdb keeps in-frame clones, though not all of them. The data hold almost 250,000 clones, with around 88% observed a single time. The sequenced sample was peripheral blood. The source of these receptors is a woman aged 80 or over with COVID-19, enrolled during active disease. Both conserved end residues are trimmed from each CDR3. Each record gives: clone size, V gene, J gene, D gene, CDR3 length, CDR3 protein. The D gene is left open where the match is weak. Clone sizes are given selectively: once, few, many, or a class where the clone is expanded.

-,TRBV5-1,TRBJ1-1,TRBD1,12,ASSLAPGTDGAF
once,TRBV19,TRBJ2-5,-,10,ASSINSETQY
many,TRBV3-1/TRBV3-2,TRBJ1-2,-,11,ASSPGREVGYT
-,TRBV6-2/TRBV6-3,TRBJ2-3,-,13,ASSLDYTSTDTQY
-,TRBV5-1,TRBJ2-3,-,12,ASRPQGLTDTQY
-,TRBV5-1,TRBJ2-5,-,11,ASSLGGRETQY
-,TRBV5-4,TRBJ1-3,-,12,ASSLGGYGNTIY
-,TRBV7-2,TRBJ2-1,-,10,ASSSRANEQF
-,TRBV10-2,TRBJ1-1,-,16,ASSEVTSYRAMNTEAF
few,TRBV7-2,TRBJ1-6,-,13,ASSLDLGGFSPLH
-,TRBV28,TRBJ2-7,TRBD1,12,ASSAGTGSLGQY
-,TRBV28,TRBJ2-3,TRBD2,13,ASSLLAGGQDTQY
-,TRBV5-1,TRBJ1-1,-,13,ASSLGDIGRTEAF
few,TRBV5-1,TRBJ1-4,-,12,ASSPGGTNEKLF
-,TRBV6-6,TRBJ2-2,-,13,ASSYLQPNTGELF
-,TRBV3-1/TRBV3-2,TRBJ1-5,TRBD1,17,ASSPSNSRTGGDNQPQH
once,TRBV18,TRBJ1-1,-,14,ASSPQGIEGNTEAF
-,TRBV12-3/TRBV12-4,TRBJ1-5,-,11,ASSPRSNQPQH
-,TRBV28,TRBJ2-3,TRBD2,12,ASSFLGGADTQY
-,TRBV19,TRBJ2-4,-,11,ASSSSGINIQY
-,TRBV15,TRBJ2-7,TRBD1,15,ATSRVDRERRAVEQY
-,TRBV4-1,TRBJ1-4,TRBD1,12,ASSPTGANEKLF
-,TRBV11-2,TRBJ2-5,-,12,ASSSLSQGGTQY